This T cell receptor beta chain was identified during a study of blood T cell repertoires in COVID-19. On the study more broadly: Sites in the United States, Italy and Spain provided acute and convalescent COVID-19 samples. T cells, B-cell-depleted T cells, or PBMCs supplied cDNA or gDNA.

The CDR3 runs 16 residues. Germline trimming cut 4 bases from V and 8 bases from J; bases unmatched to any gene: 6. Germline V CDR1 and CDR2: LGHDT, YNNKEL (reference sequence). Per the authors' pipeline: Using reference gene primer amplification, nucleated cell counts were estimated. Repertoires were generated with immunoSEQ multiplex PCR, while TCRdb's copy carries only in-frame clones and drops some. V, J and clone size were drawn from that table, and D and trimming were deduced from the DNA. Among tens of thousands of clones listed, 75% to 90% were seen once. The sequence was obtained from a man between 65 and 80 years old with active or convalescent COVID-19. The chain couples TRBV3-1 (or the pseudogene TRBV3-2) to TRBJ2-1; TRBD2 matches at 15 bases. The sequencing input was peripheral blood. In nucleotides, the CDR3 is TGTGCCAGCAGCCTTCTCGGACTAGCGGGAGGGTATGAGCAGTTCTTC. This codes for CASSLLGLAGGYEQFF.